These 32 T cell receptor beta chains were all obtained from the same sample, sequenced in a study of blood T cell repertoires in COVID-19. Only in-frame clones appear in the TCRdb table, and some are missing; sequencing was by immunoSEQ multiplex PCR. This table has 250,000 to 350,000 clones, more than 75% appearing once. The sequenced material came from PBMCs or T cells enriched from blood (not recorded which). Receptors were obtained from a woman aged 60-70 years in a cohort exposed to, infected with or recovered from COVID-19 (not recorded which).

This chain uses TRBV5-1 with TRBJ2-3, with 9 bases identical to TRBD2. Germline V gene sequence: CDR1 SGHRS, CDR2 YFSETQ. The CDR3 consists of 17 residues. V shed 2 bases and J 0 bases; nucleotides not matched to a gene: 7. CDR3 sequence: CASSFGGRASSTDTQYF. In DNA, the CDR3 is TGCGCCAGCAGCTTTGGCGGGAGGGCCAGTAGCACAGATACGCAGTATTTT.

The chain is built from TRBV7-2 and TRBJ2-1; the D is unclear. Germline CDR1 SGHTA, CDR2 FQGNSA. The CDR3 length is 15 residues. V shed 3 bases and J shed 6 bases, with 15 bases lying between them. CDR3 sequence: CASSFNWLGGNEQFF. CDR3 DNA sequence: TGTGCCAGCAGCTTTAATTGGCTAGGCGGCAATGAGCAGTTCTTC.

The V gene is TRBV15, the J gene TRBJ2-6; TRBD2 aligns across 8 bases. Germline V gives CDR1 LNHNV, CDR2 YYDKDF (reference sequence). This CDR3 comprises 18 residues. After removal of 0 bases from V and 1 base from J, the junction contained 5 bases not matched to a gene. Here the CDR3 reads CATSRDRAGVSGANVLTF. The CDR3, as DNA: TGTGCCACCAGCAGAGATCGAGCGGGAGTATCTGGGGCCAACGTCCTGACTTTC. Full variable domain (remainder filled in from reference TRBV15 and TRBJ2-6): DAMVIQNPRYQVTQFGKPVTLSCSQTLNHNVMYWYQQKSSQAPKLLFHYYDKDFNNEADTPDNFQSRRPNTSFCFLDIRSPGLGDTAMYLCATSRDRAGVSGANVLTFGAGSRLTVL.

J is TRBJ2-1 and V is TRBV9; 7 bases align to TRBD1. Germline loops: CDR1 SGDLS, CDR2 YYNGEE. The CDR3 has 16 amino acids. Germline trimming cut 4 bases from V and 6 bases from J; bases unmatched to any gene: 13. The CDR3 DNA reads as TGTGCCAGCAGCTCTCTGGGACAGCCAGAAATCAATGAGCAGTTCTTC. The encoded protein is CASSSLGQPEINEQFF.

This chain links TRBV19 with TRBJ2-7; 7 bases match TRBD1. The CDR3 covers 16 residues. The V and J ends lost 0 bases and 0 bases, in that order; junction bases with no gene match: 5. CDR1 and CDR2 from the germline V gene are LNHDA and SQIVND (reference sequence). CDR3 bases: TGTGCCAGTAGTATAGATCCGGGACAGAGCTCCTACGAGCAGTACTTC. Translating gives CASSIDPGQSSYEQYF.

This sequence joins TRBV5-1 and TRBJ1-4; 7 bases match TRBD1. In germline, CDR1 is SGHRS, CDR2 YFSETQ. V gave up 3 bases and J gave up 5 bases; unmatched junction bases: 13. This CDR3 contains 17 residues. CDR3 nucleotide sequence: TGCGCCAGCAGCTCAGATACCCCGGGACAGAAAAATGAAAAACTGTTTTTT. As protein: CASSSDTPGQKNEKLFF. The entire variable domain, with the rest obtained from reference TRBV5-1 and TRBJ1-4, is as follows: KAGVTQTPRYLIKTRGQQVTLSCSPISGHRSVSWYQQTPGQGLQFLFEYFSETQRNKGNFPGRFSGRQFSNSRSEMNVSTLELGDSALYLCASSSDTPGQKNEKLFFGSGTQLSVL.

The J gene is TRBJ1-4, the V gene TRBV7-2, with 7 bases fitting TRBD1. The CDR3 runs 18 residues. Per germline, CDR1 SGHTA and CDR2 FQGNSA. With V trimmed by 5 bases and J by 6 bases, 18 bases remained unmatched. The CDR3 region has the DNA TGTGCCAGCAGCCCCACTTTGGGGCCGGGACAGAGCGATGAAAAACTGTTTTTT. It specifies CASSPTLGPGQSDEKLFF.

V is TRBV7-3 and J is TRBJ1-2; D is perhaps TRBD1 (5 bases). V was shortened by 4 bases and J by 0 bases, with 12 bases between the two germline ends. The CDR3 loop spans 15 amino acids. Germline V gives CDR1 SGHTA, CDR2 FQGTGA. The CDR3 sequence: CASSSSDTANYGYTF. For the CDR3, the DNA is TGTGCCAGCAGCTCCTCGGACACTGCTAACTATGGCTACACCTTC. Full variable domain (rest looked up from reference TRBV7-3 and TRBJ1-2): GAGVSQTPSNKVTEKGKYVELRCDPISGHTALYWYRQSLGQGPEFLIYFQGTGAADDSGLPNDRFFAVRPEGSVSTLKIQRTERGDSAVYLCASSSSDTANYGYTFGSGTRLTVV.

This chain uses TRBV27 with TRBJ2-1; TRBD1 matches 10 bases. This CDR3 spans 19 amino acids. V dropped 0 bases and J dropped 2; count of bases not matched to a gene: 10. Germline CDR1 is MNHEY and CDR2 is SMNVEV (reference sequence). This CDR3 is CASSLSVVSGQGTYNEQFF. The CDR3 DNA is TGTGCCAGCAGTTTATCTGTTGTGTCGGGACAGGGGACCTACAATGAGCAGTTCTTC.

The V and J genes are TRBV19 and TRBJ2-3, with 11 bases that match TRBD2. The ends lost 3 bases at V and 0 bases at J; junction bases unmatched: 8. Germline V gene sequence: CDR1 LNHDA, CDR2 SQIVND (reference sequence). The CDR3 has 18 residues. CDR3 bases: TGTGCCAGTAGTATTCAACTAGCGGGAGTAGGGAGCACAGATACGCAGTATTTT. It translates to CASSIQLAGVGSTDTQYF.

The chain combines TRBV7-9 with TRBJ1-4, with D perhaps matching TRBD1 (6 bases). V lost 5 bases and J 5 bases, leaving 12 bases between the germline ends. The germline CDR1 and CDR2 sequences are SEHNR and FQNEAQ (reference sequence). This CDR3 has 14 residues. In DNA, the CDR3 is TGTGCCAGCAGCCCGCAGGGGTTAAATGAAAAACTGTTTTTT. It translates to CASSPQGLNEKLFF.

The V call is TRBV19, the J call TRBJ2-2; maybe TRBD2 (6 bases). Germline assignment: CDR1 LNHDA and CDR2 SQIVND (reference sequence). CDR3 length equals 15 residues. V lost 7 bases and J 0 bases, leaving 12 bases between the germline ends. CDR3 coding DNA: TGTGCCAGTATTGGCGGAGGGACGAACACCGGGGAGCTGTTTTTT. This encodes CASIGGGTNTGELFF.

The CDR3 here is CASSQYPTSGRYNEQFF. The CDR3 bases are TGTGCCAGCAGTCAATACCCGACTAGCGGGAGATACAATGAGCAGTTCTTC. The chain combines TRBV6-6 with TRBJ2-1; 12 bases fit TRBD2. The CDR3 contains 17 residues. Germline trimming cut 5 bases from V and 4 bases from J; bases unmatched to any gene: 9. Germline lookup yields CDR1 MNHNY and CDR2 SVGAGI (reference sequence).

This rearrangement joins TRBV18 to TRBJ2-5; D gene unclear. There are 14 residues in the CDR3. Germline-derived CDR1 and CDR2 are KGHSH and LQKENI. V shed 3 bases and J shed 2 bases, with 10 bases lying between them. The CDR3 protein is CASSPPRPQETQYF. The CDR3 nucleotides read TGTGCCAGCTCACCTCCGAGGCCTCAAGAGACCCAGTACTTC.

The rearrangement joins TRBV14 to TRBJ1-4, with TRBD1 identical over 8 bases. The CDR3 spans 16 residues. V lost 4 bases to trimming and J lost 5 bases; unmatched junction nucleotides: 9. CDR1 SGHDN and CDR2 FVKESK come from the germline V gene. This CDR3 reads CASSLNPGQVNEKLFF. The DNA for the CDR3 is TGTGCCAGCAGCCTTAACCCGGGACAGGTGAATGAAAAACTGTTTTTT.

Written as DNA, the CDR3 is TGCGCCAGCAGTTACACCTCCGGAGCCGGGGAGCTGTTTTTT. It yields the protein CASSYTSGAGELFF. The chain is built from TRBV5-1 and TRBJ2-2; D gene uncertain. This CDR3 contains 14 residues. The germline V gene has CDR1 SGHRS and CDR2 YFSETQ. V lost 5 bases to trimming and J lost 6 bases, with 14 bases between them.

The chain links TRBV6-2 or TRBV6-3 to TRBJ2-5, with unresolved D. The CDR3 extends over 15 amino acids. Per germline, CDR1 MNHEY and CDR2 SVGEGT. The ends were cut back, 0 bases at V and 3 bases at J, with 11 bases in the middle. The CDR3 protein is CASSYSMAGKETQYF. CDR3 in DNA: TGTGCCAGCAGTTACTCGATGGCAGGAAAAGAGACCCAGTACTTC.

The chain joins TRBV7-9 to TRBJ2-7; TRBD1 matches 11 bases. V lost 2 bases and J lost 5; bases outside the gene matches: 5. CDR3 length: 15 residues. Germline values: CDR1 SEHNR, CDR2 FQNEAQ (reference sequence). CDR3 DNA: TGTGCCAGCAGCTTAAGGGGACAGGGGGTCAACGAGCAGTACTTC. Protein product: CASSLRGQGVNEQYF.

The chain has TRBV2 and TRBJ2-5, with 11 bases matching TRBD1. CDR3 length equals 16 residues. V lost 6 bases to trimming and J lost 2 bases; unmatched junction nucleotides: 8. Looked up from germline, CDR1 is SNHLY and CDR2 is FYNNEI. Here the CDR3 reads CASSPTDRGRQETQYF. DNA of the CDR3: TGTGCCAGCAGCCCCACGGACAGGGGGCGGCAAGAGACCCAGTACTTC. The whole variable domain, filled in from reference TRBV2 and TRBJ2-5, reads EPEVTQTPSHQVTQMGQEVILRCVPISNHLYFYWYRQILGQKVEFLVSFYNNEISEKSEIFDDQFSVERPDGSNFTLKIRSTKLEDSAMYFCASSPTDRGRQETQYFGPGTRLLVL.

V and J are TRBV10-1 and TRBJ2-7; possible D gene TRBD2, 7 bases. Germline V gene data show CDR1 as WNHNN and CDR2 as SYGVQD (reference sequence). Between the trimmed V and J ends, which lost 2 bases and 0 bases, there was a span of 11 bases. The CDR3 covers 15 residues. The CDR3 sequence is CASSEGGGGSYEQYF. The CDR3 DNA reads as TGCGCCAGCAGTGAGGGAGGGGGGGGCTCCTACGAGCAGTACTTC.

The chain's CDR3 is CASNGQVLDTGELFF. The CDR3 DNA reads TGTGCCAGTAATGGACAGGTGCTGGACACCGGGGAGCTGTTTTTT. This chain links TRBV19 with TRBJ2-2, with 7 nucleotides matching TRBD1. Losses at the gene ends were 7 bases for V and 3 bases for J; bases not matched to a gene: 8. The CDR3 totals 15 residues. CDR1 and CDR2 (germline): LNHDA, SQIVND (reference sequence).

The chain couples TRBV19 to TRBJ2-2; a possible D gene is TRBD1 (5 bases). V lost 5 bases, J lost 5 bases, and 15 bases lay in between. From germline, CDR1 is LNHDA and CDR2 SQIVND (reference sequence). The CDR3 loop spans 15 amino acids. CDR3 sequence (DNA): TGTGCCAGTAGTCGAGTCCAGGGTGGTACCGGGGAGCTGTTTTTT. This translates into CASSRVQGGTGELFF.

This sequence joins TRBV23-1 and TRBJ1-5, with D perhaps TRBD1 (6 bases). TRBV23-1 is known as an ORF, though its function is uncertain. The length of the CDR3 is 16 residues. V was shortened by 0 bases and J by 4 bases, with 13 bases between the two germline ends. CDR3 region: CASSQSDGGANQPQHF. The CDR3 coding sequence is TGCGCCAGCAGTCAATCAGACGGGGGGGCAAATCAGCCCCAGCATTTT.

The chain uses TRBV9 and TRBJ1-4; possible D gene TRBD1, 6 bases. This CDR3 has 15 amino acids. V lost 0 bases and J 12 bases, leaving 18 bases between the germline ends. Germline V CDR1 and CDR2: SGDLS, YYNGEE. This CDR3 reads CASSVDQGYARQLFF. CDR3 bases: TGTGCCAGCAGCGTAGACCAGGGGTACGCTCGTCAACTGTTTTTT. The entire variable domain, with the rest obtained from reference TRBV9 and TRBJ1-4, is as follows: DSGVTQTPKHLITATGQRVTLRCSPRSGDLSVYWYQQSLDQGLQFLIQYYNGEERAKGNILERFSAQQFPDLHSELNLSSLELGDSALYFCASSVDQGYARQLFFGSGTQLSVL.

This clone has a handful of counts. J is TRBJ1-1 and V is TRBV7-9, with 11 nucleotides matching TRBD1. CDR1 is SEHNR, CDR2 FQNEAQ, per germline (reference sequence). Unmatched junction bases numbered 5, after V lost 2 bases and J lost 0 bases. The CDR3 sequence is 17 residues long. The CDR3 coding sequence is TGTGCCAGCAGCTTATATGGACAGGGGGCTTTGAACACTGAAGCTTTCTTT. This sequence encodes CASSLYGQGALNTEAFF.

This chain uses TRBV5-4 with TRBJ2-2; 14 bases agree with TRBD2. CDR1 and CDR2 (germline): SGHNT, YYREEE (reference sequence). This CDR3 spans 16 amino acids. Trimming at V came to 4 bases and at J to 4 bases, leaving 3 bases not matched to a gene. For the CDR3, the DNA is TGTGCCAGCAGCGGCGGACTAGCGGGGGGCACCGGGGAGCTGTTTTTT. Translation gives CASSGGLAGGTGELFF.

V gene TRBV11-2 combines with J gene TRBJ2-7; TRBD1 matches at 9 bases. Looked up from germline, CDR1 is SGHAT and CDR2 is FQNNGV. V lost 5 bases to trimming and J lost 2 bases; unmatched junction nucleotides: 7. The CDR3 has 15 amino acids. The CDR3 DNA sequence: TGTGCCAGCAGCCCCAGGACAGGGGCCCCCTACGAGCAGTACTTC. This translates into CASSPRTGAPYEQYF.

This clone was counted between two and nine times. This chain links TRBV19 with TRBJ1-1; 7 nucleotides align to TRBD1. The CDR3 contains 14 residues. The germline gives CDR1 LNHDA, CDR2 SQIVND (reference sequence). Trimming at V came to 9 bases and at J to 3 bases, leaving 10 bases not matched to a gene. CDR3 protein: CASRLQGLDTEAFF. The CDR3 region has the DNA TGTGCCAGCAGATTACAGGGGCTGGACACTGAAGCTTTCTTT.

The chain combines TRBV2 with TRBJ1-2; 7 bases fit TRBD1. The length of the CDR3 is 13 residues. Germline V CDR1 and CDR2: SNHLY, FYNNEI. V shed 4 bases and J 7 bases; nucleotides not matched to a gene: 6. The CDR3: CASSVETGLGYTF. In nucleotides, the CDR3 is TGTGCCAGCAGTGTTGAGACAGGGCTTGGCTACACCTTC.

The chain joins TRBV30 to TRBJ2-7; 10 bases align to TRBD1. V was pared by 2 bases and J by 3 bases, with 4 bases of the junction left unmatched. There are 14 residues in the CDR3. Germline V gene sequence: CDR1 GTSNPN, CDR2 SVGIG (reference sequence). The CDR3: CAWSRTGGGYEQYF. The CDR3 DNA sequence: TGTGCCTGGAGTCGGACAGGGGGTGGCTACGAGCAGTACTTC.

The CDR3 DNA sequence: TGTGCCAGTAGTAGTCCCGCGACTAGCGGGAGGGCCTTATACGAGCAGTACTTC. Its translation is CASSSPATSGRALYEQYF. The rearrangement joins TRBV19 to TRBJ2-7, with 14 bases matching TRBD2. Germline CDR1 and CDR2: LNHDA and SQIVND (reference sequence). This CDR3 spans 18 amino acids. Germline trimming cut 4 bases from V and 4 bases from J; bases unmatched to any gene: 12.

This sequence joins TRBV10-3 and TRBJ2-7, with 9 bases aligning to TRBD2. The CDR3 is 15 residues long. CDR1 ENHRY and CDR2 SYGVKD come from the germline V gene. J lost 2 bases, V lost 3 bases, and 5 bases had no gene match. CDR3 nucleotide sequence: TGTGCCATCAGTGATAGCGGGAGAGGTGCCTACGAGCAGTACTTC. Its protein product is CAISDSGRGAYEQYF.